A selection of T cell receptor beta chains follows, all from one sample in a study of OX40 agonist ivuxolimab in advanced cancers. Sequenced by immunoSEQ multiplex PCR; TCRdb stores in-frame clones only, minus some. The data show 70,000 to 95,000 clones, roughly 83% seen once. This specimen was CD4+ or CD8+ T cells sorted from blood, taken in a trial of the OX40 agonist ivuxolimab. The receptor source for this set is an adult with an advanced solid tumor such as melanoma, head and neck, liver or kidney cancer. The CDR3 runs from the conserved cysteine through the conserved F or W. The order of the fields is J gene, D gene, V gene, clone size, CDR3 protein, CDR3 DNA. The D gene is left open where the match is weak. Where a row states a size, it is once, few, many or the class of an expanded clone; other rows omit it.

>TRBJ1-1|.|TRBV28|once
CASSLGQGVPNTEAFF
TGTGCCAGCAGTTTAGGGCAGGGAGTCCCGAACACTGAAGCTTTCTTT
>TRBJ2-1|TRBD2|TRBV7-2|.
CASSLGTSVLNEQFF
TGTGCCAGCAGCTTAGGGACTAGCGTTTTAAATGAGCAGTTCTTC
>TRBJ1-4|.|TRBV10-3|.
CAISGGASTNEKLFF
TGTGCCATCAGTGGGGGTGCCTCAACTAATGAAAAACTGTTTTTT
>TRBJ2-7|TRBD1|TRBV7-2|.
CASSFRGQGYEQYF
TGTGCCAGCAGCTTCCGGGGACAGGGCTACGAGCAGTACTTC
>TRBJ2-7|TRBD2|TRBV11-2|.
CASSLDHRLAEYEQYF
TGTGCCAGCAGCTTAGATCATAGACTAGCTGAATACGAGCAGTACTTC
>TRBJ2-2|TRBD1|TRBV30|many
CAWDFGQGTGELFF
TGTGCCTGGGACTTCGGACAGGGCACCGGGGAGCTGTTTTTT
>TRBJ1-5|.|TRBV21-1|.
CASSNREEGNQPQHF
TGTGCCAGCAGCAACAGGGAGGAAGGCAATCAGCCCCAGCATTTT
>TRBJ1-3|.|TRBV6-5|.
CASRVGDTIYF
TGTGCCAGCAGGGTAGGGGACACCATATATTTT
>TRBJ1-1|.|TRBV18|.
CASSPTVDTEAFF
TGTGCCAGCTCACCCACAGTGGACACTGAAGCTTTCTTT
>TRBJ1-3|TRBD1|TRBV30|once
CAWRPYRGKGNTIYF
TGTGCCTGGAGACCATACAGGGGGAAGGGAAACACCATATATTTT
>TRBJ1-2|.|TRBV14|.
CASSQGLQGSGYTF
TGTGCCAGCAGCCAAGGTCTCCAGGGAAGTGGCTACACCTTC
>TRBJ2-7|.|TRBV30|.
CAWSLRGSGRVYF
TGTGCCTGGAGTCTTCGGGGTAGCGGCCGCGTGTACTTC
>TRBJ2-5|.|TRBV6-5|.
CASSYDGQETQYF
TGTGCCAGCAGTTACGATGGCCAAGAGACCCAGTACTTC
>TRBJ2-3|TRBD2|TRBV30|.
CAWTETSGGRTDTQYF
TGTGCCTGGACGGAGACTAGCGGGGGGCGCACAGATACGCAGTATTTT
>TRBJ2-1|.|TRBV11-2|.
CASSLVRAGLVF
TGTGCCAGCAGCTTAGTTCGGGCCGGCCTAGTCTTC
>TRBJ2-7|TRBD2|TRBV7-9|.
CASSASGGERYF
TGTGCCAGCAGCGCTAGCGGGGGGGAGCGGTACTTC
>TRBJ2-2|.|TRBV4-1|.
CASSHKSSAGELFF
TGCGCCAGCAGCCATAAATCTAGCGCCGGGGAGCTGTTTTTT
>TRBJ1-4|.|TRBV19|.
CASSIDRAAGREEKLFF
TGTGCCAGTAGTATAGATCGGGCGGCAGGGCGAGAAGAAAAACTGTTTTTT
>TRBJ1-2|.|TRBV2|.
CASQDRNYGYTF
TGTGCCAGCCAGGACAGAAACTATGGCTACACCTTC
>TRBJ2-7|TRBD1|TRBV11-1|.
CASRRQGTSYEQYF
TGTGCCAGCAGACGACAGGGAACCAGCTACGAGCAGTACTTC
>TRBJ2-1|.|TRBV6-5|.
CASSSDRLDNEQFF
TGTGCCAGTTCTAGCGACCGATTAGACAATGAGCAGTTCTTC
>TRBJ2-5|.|TRBV6-6|.
CASSYRGGETQYF
TGTGCCAGCAGTTACCGTGGGGGAGAGACCCAGTACTTC
>TRBJ2-7|TRBD2|TRBV30|.
CAWRTSGSAYEQYF
TGTGCCTGGAGGACTAGCGGGAGCGCCTACGAGCAGTACTTC
>TRBJ2-7|.|TRBV15|few
CATSRSGQGFPREQYF
TGTGCCACCAGCCGTTCAGGTCAAGGGTTCCCTCGGGAGCAGTACTTC
>TRBJ2-1|.|TRBV10-3|few
CAISESTGLGQFF
TGTGCCATCAGTGAGTCGACAGGCTTAGGGCAGTTCTTC
>TRBJ1-2|TRBD1|TRBV7-3|.
CASSLRKGAGYTF
TGTGCCAGCAGCTTAAGAAAGGGGGCGGGCTACACCTTC
>TRBJ1-1|.|TRBV4-3|many
CASKLDRNTEAFF
TGCGCCAGCAAACTTGACAGGAACACTGAAGCTTTCTTT
>TRBJ1-6|.|TRBV9|.
CASSVEEGSSYNSPLHF
TGTGCCAGCAGCGTAGAGGAGGGGAGCTCCTATAATTCACCCCTCCACTTT
>TRBJ1-3|TRBD1|TRBV5-6|.
CASSLEGANTIYF
TGTGCCAGCAGCTTAGAGGGGGCAAACACCATATATTTT
>TRBJ2-5|.|TRBV6-5|once
CASSYSLGDQETQYF
TGTGCCAGCAGTTACTCTCTAGGGGACCAAGAGACCCAGTACTTC
>TRBJ1-3|.|TRBV4-1|.
CASSRDTYDGNTIYF
TGCGCCAGCAGTCGGGACACCTATGATGGAAACACCATATATTTT
>TRBJ1-2|.|TRBV11-2|.
CASSYLSGYTF
TGTGCCAGCAGCTATCTATCGGGCTACACCTTC
>TRBJ1-5|.|TRBV2|.
CASSEGSGNQPQHF
TGTGCCAGCAGTGAGGGGAGTGGCAATCAGCCCCAGCATTTT
>TRBJ2-7|.|TRBV21-1|.
CASGAGGREQYF
TGTGCCAGCGGTGCGGGGGGGCGCGAGCAGTACTTC
>TRBJ2-5|TRBD2|TRBV6-5|.
CASRLGLAGEETQYF
TGTGCCAGCAGGCTGGGACTAGCGGGCGAGGAGACCCAGTACTTC
>TRBJ2-6|TRBD1|TRBV7-6|.
CASSFAGTGGMVLTF
TGTGCCAGCAGCTTCGCCGGGACAGGGGGTATGGTCCTGACTTTC
>TRBJ2-1|TRBD1|TRBV6-1|.
CASWVGQSSHEQFF
TGTGCCAGCTGGGTGGGACAGTCGAGCCATGAGCAGTTCTTC
>TRBJ2-2|.|TRBV19|.
CASSIDRVRMGVGTGELFF
TGTGCCAGTAGTATAGATCGAGTTCGGATGGGGGTGGGAACCGGGGAGCTGTTTTTT
>TRBJ2-7|.|TRBV6-6|.
CASSTTSYEQYF
TGTGCCAGCAGTACCACCTCTTACGAGCAGTACTTC
>TRBJ2-1|.|TRBV6-1|.
CASSAARDTYNEQFF
TGTGCCAGCAGTGCGGCGAGGGACACTTACAATGAGCAGTTCTTC
>TRBJ2-1|.|TRBV27|.
CASSSPSRGVWGTYNEQFF
TGTGCCAGCAGTTCCCCGAGCAGGGGGGTTTGGGGGACTTACAATGAGCAGTTCTTC
>TRBJ2-1|.|TRBV30|.
CAWSTRVAVNEQFF
TGTGCCTGGAGTACTAGAGTCGCGGTTAATGAGCAGTTCTTC
>TRBJ1-2|.|TRBV19|.
CASRTTGSANYGYTF
TGTGCCAGTAGGACGACAGGATCGGCTAACTATGGCTACACCTTC
>TRBJ2-7|.|TRBV6-5|.
CASSSWGYEQYF
TGTGCCAGCAGTTCCTGGGGGTACGAGCAGTACTTC
>TRBJ1-5|TRBD1|TRBV2|.
CASSEAGQGDNQPQHF
TGTGCCAGCAGTGAAGCGGGACAGGGGGACAATCAGCCCCAGCATTTT